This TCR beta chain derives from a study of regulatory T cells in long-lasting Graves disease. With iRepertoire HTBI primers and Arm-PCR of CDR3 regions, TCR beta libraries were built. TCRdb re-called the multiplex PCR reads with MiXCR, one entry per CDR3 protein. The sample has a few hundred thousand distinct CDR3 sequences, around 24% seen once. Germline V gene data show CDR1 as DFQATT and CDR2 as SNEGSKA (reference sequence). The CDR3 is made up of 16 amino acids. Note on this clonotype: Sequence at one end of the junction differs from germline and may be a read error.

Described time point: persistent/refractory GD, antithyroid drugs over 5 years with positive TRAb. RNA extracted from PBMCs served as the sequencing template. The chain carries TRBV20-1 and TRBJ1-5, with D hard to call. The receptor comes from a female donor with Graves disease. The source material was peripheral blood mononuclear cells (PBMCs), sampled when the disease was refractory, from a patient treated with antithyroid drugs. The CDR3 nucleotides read TGCAGTGCTAGCTTGTCAAGCGACACTAGCAAACAGCCCCAGCATTTT. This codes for CSASLSSDTSKQPQHF.